Listed here are 5 T cell receptor beta chains from one sample, sequenced in a study of shared clonotypes between healthy human individuals. Sequencing used immunoSEQ multiplex PCR; TCRdb keeps in-frame clones, though not all of them. The sample lists around 1.1 million clones, roughly 80% seen once, with 0.89% in the top ten. Source material: memory CD4+ T cells from PBMCs. Subset given: CD45RA-negative fraction. These receptors were taken from a man aged 18 to 29 in good health. Some clones in this sample may be carry-over from other donors' samples.

The chain carries TRBV5-1 and TRBJ1-1; possibly TRBD1 for D (5 bases). CDR3 length: 15 amino acids. Germline CDR1 and CDR2: SGHRS and YFSETQ. Between the trimmed V and J ends, which lost 0 bases and 6 bases, there was a span of 15 bases. The CDR3 nucleotides are TGCGCCAGCAGCTTGGCCGCCTCGGGGCAGGCTGAAGCTTTCTTT. Amino acid sequence: CASSLAASGQAEAFF.

This clone came up once. The J gene is TRBJ2-7, the V gene TRBV7-9; either TRBD1 or TRBD2 may supply D (5 bases each). The length of the CDR3 is 15 residues. CDR1 and CDR2 from the germline V gene are SEHNR and FQNEAQ (reference sequence). V gave up 5 bases and J gave up 3 bases, with 17 bases separating them. As DNA, the CDR3 is TGTGCCAGCAGCCCCCCGGGAACAGGCTTCTACGAGCAGTACTTC. Translation: CASSPPGTGFYEQYF.

This clone has a single count. V is TRBV27 and J is TRBJ2-7, with 8 bases aligning to TRBD1. Germline lookup yields CDR1 MNHEY and CDR2 SMNVEV (reference sequence). The CDR3 runs to 15 residues. V shed 6 bases, J shed 2 bases, and the junction held 9 bases outside the gene matches. DNA for the CDR3: TGTGCCAGCAGCCCATTATGGGACAGGACCTACGAGCAGTACTTC. It yields the protein CASSPLWDRTYEQYF.

With respect to this clone: The same CDR3 is also encoded by other DNA sequences in this sample. The chain has TRBV10-3 and TRBJ2-7; the match to TRBD2 covers 10 bases. V lost 4 bases and J lost 0; bases outside the gene matches: 0. The CDR3 has 14 amino acids. CDR1 and CDR2 (germline): ENHRY, SYGVKD. CDR3 coding DNA: TGTGCCATCAGTGGGACTAGCGGCTCCTACGAGCAGTACTTC. As protein: CAISGTSGSYEQYF.

The rearrangement links TRBV5-1 to TRBJ2-2, with 8 bases matching TRBD1. Trimming at V came to 0 bases and at J to 4 bases, leaving 8 bases not matched to a gene. The CDR3 length is 17 residues. Germline assignment: CDR1 SGHRS and CDR2 YFSETQ. The CDR3 is CASSLATGGMVTGELFF. The CDR3 DNA reads TGCGCCAGCAGCTTGGCCACAGGGGGAATGGTCACCGGGGAGCTGTTTTTT.